Listed below are T cell receptor beta chains from one sample, sequenced in a study of blood T cells in healthy people across ages. TCRdb ran MiXCR on the 5' RACE reads and lists one entry per CDR3 protein. The data contain hundreds of thousands of distinct CDR3 sequences, 25% of them seen just once; the ten biggest clones take up 9.4%. The same data also contributed to another study, on T cells of mothers and their children.

Sequencing was carried out using blood. The receptors were gathered from a boy aged 10-17 years in good health. Each CDR3 is given with its conserved first and last residue. The D gene is left open where the match is weak. Expanded clones get a size class; other rows say once, few or many, or leave the size out.

V	J	D	size	CDR3	DNA
TRBV29-1	TRBJ2-7	NA	NA	CSVADRSSYEQYF	TGCAGCGTGGCCGACAGGAGCTCCTACGAGCAGTACTTC
TRBV12-3/TRBV12-4	TRBJ2-7	TRBD1	many	CASSRTGADEQYF	TGTGCCAGCAGCCGGACAGGGGCAGATGAGCAGTACTTC
TRBV12-3/TRBV12-4	TRBJ2-7	TRBD1	few	CASSSTGQGAIYEQYF	TGTGCCAGCAGTTCAACAGGACAGGGGGCGATTTACGAGCAGTACTTC
TRBV7-9	TRBJ2-1	NA	few	CASSLGGLVDNEQFF	TGTGCCAGCAGCTTAGGGGGATTGGTGGACAATGAGCAGTTCTTC
TRBV12-3/TRBV12-4	TRBJ2-3	TRBD1	NA	CASSPPGQLPRDTQYF	TGTGCCAGCAGTCCCCCGGGACAGCTGCCGAGGGATACGCAGTATTTT
TRBV27	TRBJ2-2	TRBD1	NA	CASSHTGGVDTGELFF	TGTGCCAGCAGCCACACAGGGGGCGTCGACACCGGGGAGCTGTTTTTT
TRBV10-3	TRBJ2-3	NA	NA	CAISDDYDRGTDTQYF	TGTGCCATCAGTGATGATTACGACCGCGGCACAGATACGCAGTATTTT
TRBV7-2	TRBJ2-1	TRBD1	few	CASSPPGQVYNEQFF	TGTGCCAGCAGCCCCCCGGGACAGGTATACAATGAGCAGTTCTTC
TRBV19	TRBJ2-1	NA	few	CASSIRRPPSYNEQFF	TGTGCCAGTAGTATTAGGAGACCCCCTTCCTACAATGAGCAGTTCTTC
TRBV20-1	TRBJ2-7	TRBD2	NA	CSLRRSGSHEQYF	TGCAGCCTAAGGCGTAGCGGGAGTCACGAGCAGTACTTC
TRBV2	TRBJ2-1	TRBD2	NA	CASSERGAIPEQFF	TGTGCCAGCAGTGAGCGGGGGGCGATTCCGGAGCAGTTCTTC
TRBV7-3	TRBJ2-2	NA	few	CASSLGTNTGELFF	TGTGCCAGCAGCTTAGGGACAAACACCGGGGAGCTGTTTTTT
TRBV20-1	TRBJ2-1	NA	few	CSASPSQGWGNEQFF	TGCAGTGCTAGTCCCTCACAGGGATGGGGAAATGAGCAGTTCTTC
TRBV12-3/TRBV12-4	TRBJ2-5	NA	NA	CASSPDREGTQYF	TGTGCCAGCAGCCCGGACAGGGAGGGGACCCAGTACTTC
TRBV6-6	TRBJ2-7	TRBD1	few	CASSYTGTVYEQYF	TGTGCCAGCAGTTACACAGGGACAGTCTACGAGCAGTACTTC